This T cell receptor (beta chain) is from a study of blood T cell repertoires in COVID-19. Study background: In each case, the material was cDNA or gDNA derived from T cells, B-cell-depleted T cells, or PBMCs.

Participants' reported clinical history set cohort assignment. The assay was immunoSEQ multiplex PCR, and TCRdb's table has in-frame clones only and misses some. The sample lists 300,000 to 400,000 clones, roughly nine tenths occurring once. Germline CDR1 SGHRS, CDR2 YFSETQ. The CDR3 covers 15 residues. V lost 3 bases and J lost 10; bases outside the gene matches: 11. The clonotype originates from a man in his sixties who had recovered from COVID-19. This chain links TRBV5-1 with TRBJ1-2; TRBD1 agrees at 11 bases. Sequences were obtained from PBMCs or T cells enriched from blood (not recorded which). This chain's CDR3 is CASSSARTGGQFYTF. The DNA of the CDR3 is TGCGCCAGCAGCTCGGCTCGGACAGGGGGCCAGTTCTACACCTTC.